This T cell receptor (beta chain) was retrieved from a study of T cell changes during pregnancy in multiple sclerosis. Germline CDR1 reads LNHDA; CDR2 reads SQIVND (reference sequence). This CDR3 has 12 amino acids. The V gene lost 5 bases and the J gene lost 6 bases, with 9 bases spanning the gap. Profiled with immunoSEQ multiplex PCR; TCRdb holds only in-frame clones, not every one. The sample consists of tens of thousands of clones, 90% of them appearing once. The receptor was derived from a female donor with multiple sclerosis, enrolled in a pregnancy study. The rearrangement uses TRBV19 and TRBJ2-3; D ambiguous. The specimen comprised CD4+ T cells from peripheral blood mononuclear cells, sampled in the second trimester of pregnancy. CDR3 residues: CASSYTRDTQYF. CDR3 nucleotide sequence: TGTGCCAGTAGTTATACCCGGGATACGCAGTATTTT.